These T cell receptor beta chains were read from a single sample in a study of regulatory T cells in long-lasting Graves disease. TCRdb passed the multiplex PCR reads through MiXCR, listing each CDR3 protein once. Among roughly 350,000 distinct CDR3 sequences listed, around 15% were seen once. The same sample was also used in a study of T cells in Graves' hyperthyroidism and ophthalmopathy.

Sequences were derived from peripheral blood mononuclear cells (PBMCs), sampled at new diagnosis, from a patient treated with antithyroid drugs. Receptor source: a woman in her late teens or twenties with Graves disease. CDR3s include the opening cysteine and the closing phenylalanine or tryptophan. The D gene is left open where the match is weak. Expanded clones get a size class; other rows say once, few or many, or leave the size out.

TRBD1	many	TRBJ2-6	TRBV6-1	TGTGCCAGCAAAAGGTGGGACAGCTATCCGTCTGGGGCCAACGTCCTGACTTTC	CASKRWDSYPSGANVLTF
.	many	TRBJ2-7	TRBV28	TGTGCCAGCAGTTTACTGCAGACGCTCCTTCACGAGCAGTACTTC	CASSLLQTLLHEQYF
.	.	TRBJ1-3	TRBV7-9	TGTGCCAGCAGCTTCTCCAGGAATGGAAACACCATATATTTT	CASSFSRNGNTIYF
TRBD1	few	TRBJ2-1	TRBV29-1	TGCAGCGCTATCCGGACAGGGGGCAATGAGCAGTTCTTC	CSAIRTGGNEQFF
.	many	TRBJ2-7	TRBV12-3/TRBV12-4	TGTGCCAGCAGTTCGGACACCTTATACGAGCAGTACTTC	CASSSDTLYEQYF
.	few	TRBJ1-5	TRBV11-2	TGTGCCAGCAGCTTACGCCCGGACGCTCAGCCCCAGCATTTT	CASSLRPDAQPQHF
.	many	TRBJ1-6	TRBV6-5	TGTGCCAGCAGTTACTCCGGGACAACCAATTCACCCCTCCACTTT	CASSYSGTTNSPLHF
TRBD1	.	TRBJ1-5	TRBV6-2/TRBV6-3	TGTGCCAGCCGATGGACAGGGAATAGCAATCAGCCCCAGCATTTT	CASRWTGNSNQPQHF
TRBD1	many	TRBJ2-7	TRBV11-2	TGTGCCAGCAGCGCCCCTTCGGACAGGGGGCGGTACGAGCAGTACTTC	CASSAPSDRGRYEQYF
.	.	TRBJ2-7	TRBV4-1	TGCGCCAGCAGCCAAGATCCTATAACCAGTTACGAGCAGTACTTC	CASSQDPITSYEQYF
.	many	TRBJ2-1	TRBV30	TGTGCCTGGAGTGTACGATATGAGCAGTTCTTC	CAWSVRYEQFF
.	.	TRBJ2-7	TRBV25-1	TGTGCCAGCAGTGAAGCAGGGACGCGGGAGCAGTACTTC	CASSEAGTREQYF
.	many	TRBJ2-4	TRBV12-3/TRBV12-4	TGTGCCAGCAGTTTGGAGGGTTTAGCCAAAAACATTCAGTACTTC	CASSLEGLAKNIQYF
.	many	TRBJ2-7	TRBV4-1	TGCGCCAGCAGCCCAAGACAGCTCCGAGAAGCCGTAGATCCTGACTACGAGCAGTACTTC	CASSPRQLREAVDPDYEQYF
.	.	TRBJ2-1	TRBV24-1	TGTGCCACCAGTGATTGGACGGGTAATGAGCAGTTCTTC	CATSDWTGNEQFF
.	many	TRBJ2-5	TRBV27	TGTGCCAGCAGTTTATCAGGCTCAAGGGAGACCCAGTACTTC	CASSLSGSRETQYF
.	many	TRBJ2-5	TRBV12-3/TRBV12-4	TGTGCCAGCAGTCTGACTAGTCTGGGCGAGACCCAGTACTTC	CASSLTSLGETQYF
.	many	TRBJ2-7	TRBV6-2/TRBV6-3	TGTGCCAGCAGTGTGTCGGGGACCCCCCCTTCCTACGAGCAGTACTTC	CASSVSGTPPSYEQYF
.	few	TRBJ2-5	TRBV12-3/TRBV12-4	TGTGCCAGCAGTCGGGACGTCCAAGAGACCCAGTACTTC	CASSRDVQETQYF
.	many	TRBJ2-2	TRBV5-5	TGTGCCAGCAGCCGGGGTGGGGATCTCCGTGTCGGGGAGCTGTTTTTT	CASSRGGDLRVGELFF
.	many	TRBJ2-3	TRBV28	TGTGCCAGCAGTCCGCAGGAGGTCTCGCAGTATTTT	CASSPQEVSQYF
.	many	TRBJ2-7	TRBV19	TGTGCCAGTAGTACCCGGGCCTCTCCGGGAGAGCAGTACTTC	CASSTRASPGEQYF
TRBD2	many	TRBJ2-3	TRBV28	TGTGCCAGCAGTTTAGTTAGCGGGCTCGGGGATACGCAGTATTTT	CASSLVSGLGDTQYF
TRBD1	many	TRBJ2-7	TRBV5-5	TGTGCCAGCAGCTACACAGGGGGCTACGACGAGCAGTACTTC	CASSYTGGYDEQYF
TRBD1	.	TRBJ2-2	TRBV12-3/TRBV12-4	TGTGCCAGCAGTCCCCGACAGGGATTTGAAACCGGGGAGCTGTTTTTT	CASSPRQGFETGELFF
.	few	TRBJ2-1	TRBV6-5	TGTGCCAGCAGTTACCGGCTGGGGGCGGGGGAGAGGAATGAGCAGTTCTTC	CASSYRLGAGERNEQFF
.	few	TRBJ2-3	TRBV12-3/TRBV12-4	TGTGCCAGCAGTTTATTTGGGGCAACAGATACGCAGTATTTT	CASSLFGATDTQYF
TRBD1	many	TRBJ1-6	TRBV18	TGTGCCAGCTCACCTCTCGACAGGGGACTTTCACCCCTCCACTTT	CASSPLDRGLSPLHF
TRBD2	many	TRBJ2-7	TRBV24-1	TGTGCCACCAGTGAGACTAGCGGGAGAAGTCCCTACGAGCAGTACTTC	CATSETSGRSPYEQYF
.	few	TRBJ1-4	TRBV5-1	TGCGCCAGCAGCTTGGATGTTGAAACAGAACCCCTCCGGACTGGAAAACTGTTTTTT	CASSLDVETEPLRTGKLFF
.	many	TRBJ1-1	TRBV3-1	TGTGCCAGCAGCTCGGGGGGTATCACTGAAGCTTTCTTT	CASSSGGITEAFF
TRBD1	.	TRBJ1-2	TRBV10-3	TGTGCCATCAGCCGAACCGGGACAGGGTCTGGCTACACCTTC	CAISRTGTGSGYTF
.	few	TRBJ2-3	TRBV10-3	TGTGCCATCGAGGGGGGGGATACGCAGTATTTT	CAIEGGDTQYF
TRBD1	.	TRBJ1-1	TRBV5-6	TGTGCCAGCAGCTCCCGGGCAGGGGGCGTCTACACTGAAGCTTTCTTT	CASSSRAGGVYTEAFF
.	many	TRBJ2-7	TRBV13	TGTGCCAGCAGCGAACAAGTAGCCGGCTGGGCCTTGGGTTTTTCAGGCGAGCAGTACTTC	CASSEQVAGWALGFSGEQYF
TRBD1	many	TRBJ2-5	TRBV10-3	TGTGCCATCAGCCTAGACAGGGGCGGCGAGACCCAGTACTTC	CAISLDRGGETQYF
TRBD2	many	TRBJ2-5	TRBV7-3	TGTGCCAGCAGCTCGACGGGCGGGAGGGCCTGGGAGACCCAGTACTTC	CASSSTGGRAWETQYF
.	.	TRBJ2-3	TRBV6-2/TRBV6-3	TGTGCCAGCAGTGAAAGACGGCAGGGAGCCACAGATACGCAGTATTTT	CASSERRQGATDTQYF
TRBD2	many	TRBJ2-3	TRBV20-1	TGCAGTGCTAGAAATGGCGGGGGGGCATCAGATACGCAGTATTTT	CSARNGGGASDTQYF
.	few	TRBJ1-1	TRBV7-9	TGTGCCAGCAGCCTTCGGGGGGAGGGTCACACTGAAGCTTTCTTT	CASSLRGEGHTEAFF
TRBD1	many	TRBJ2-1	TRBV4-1	TGCGCCAGCAGCCAAGCCGGGACAGCCTACAATGAGCAGTTCTTC	CASSQAGTAYNEQFF
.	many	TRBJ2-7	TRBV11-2	TGTGCCAGCAGCTGGGGCGAGGGCCCCAACGAGCAGTACTTC	CASSWGEGPNEQYF
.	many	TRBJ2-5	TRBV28	TGTGCCAGCAGTTCCTCAAAAGAGACCCAGTACTTC	CASSSSKETQYF
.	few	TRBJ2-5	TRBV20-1	TGCAGTGCTAGAGTCGAGGGTAGGGAGACCCAGTACTTC	CSARVEGRETQYF
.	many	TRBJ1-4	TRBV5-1	TGCGCCAGCAGCTTGGAGGGGTTACGGGAAAAACTGTTTTTT	CASSLEGLREKLFF
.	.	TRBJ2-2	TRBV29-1	TGCAGCGTTGTTTCGGACTCATACACCGGGGAGCTGTTTTTT	CSVVSDSYTGELFF
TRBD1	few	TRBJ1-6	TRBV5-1	TGCGCCAGCAGCAACCGACAGGGGGTCTATGATTCACCCCTCCACTTT	CASSNRQGVYDSPLHF
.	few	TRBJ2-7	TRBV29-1	TGCAGCGTTGAAGGGGCAGGCTACGAGCAGTACTTC	CSVEGAGYEQYF
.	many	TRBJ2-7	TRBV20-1	TGCAGTGCTAGCGATCCGAAGGGGAGGCCCTACGAGCAGTACTTC	CSASDPKGRPYEQYF
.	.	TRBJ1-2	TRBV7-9	TGTGCCAGCAGCTCACAGGGTCTAGCTAACTATGGCTACACCTTC	CASSSQGLANYGYTF
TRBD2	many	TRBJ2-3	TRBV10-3	TGTGCCATCAGTGAGACTGCAGGGACTAGCGGACCAGATACGCAGTATTTT	CAISETAGTSGPDTQYF
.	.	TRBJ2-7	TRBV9	TGTGCCAGCAGCTACGGGACCGCCTCGGACGAGCAGTACTTC	CASSYGTASDEQYF
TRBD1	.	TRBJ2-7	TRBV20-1	TGCAGTGCAAACCCGGGACAGTACGAGCAGTACTTC	CSANPGQYEQYF
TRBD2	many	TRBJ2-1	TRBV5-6	TGTGCCAGCAGCTTGGTCCTAGCGGGGTACAATGAGCAGTTCTTC	CASSLVLAGYNEQFF
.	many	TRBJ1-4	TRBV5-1	TGCGCCAGCAGCTTCCTACCAGTAGCGCCAAGTGAAAAACTGTTTTTT	CASSFLPVAPSEKLFF
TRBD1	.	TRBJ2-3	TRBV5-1	TGCGCCAGCAGCACGGGACAGGGGAGCACTAGCACAGATACGCAGTATTTT	CASSTGQGSTSTDTQYF
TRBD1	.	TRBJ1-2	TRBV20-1	TGCAGTGCTAGTCACCGACAGGGGGTATCTAGCTGTGGCTACACCTTC	CSASHRQGVSSCGYTF
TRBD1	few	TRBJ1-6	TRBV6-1	TGTGCCAGCGGGCTAAGGACAGGGAATTCACCCCTCCACTTT	CASGLRTGNSPLHF
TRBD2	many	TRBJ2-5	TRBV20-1	TGCAGTGCCTCGGGGGCTAGCGGGCGGCCCTCCCAAGAGACCCAGTACTTC	CSASGASGRPSQETQYF